This T cell receptor (beta chain) stems from a study of cytomegalovirus exposure and HLA in healthy donors. Study-level findings and limits: A missense DCLRE1C variant was associated with V- and J-gene trimming of TCR beta chains in a later analysis, and an independent cohort replicated the association. Researchers reported from a later analysis that most CMV-associated TCR beta chains appeared HLA-restricted.

Notes on this clone: Its antigen is undetermined.

In the PCR, 60 Vbeta and 13 Jbeta primers were used. Profiling relied on immunoSEQ multiplex PCR, and the TCRdb table lists in-frame clones only, not all of them. The table records 120,000 to 150,000 clones, around 78% of them present only once. The clonotype comes from a woman under 30 in good health and CMV-seronegative. Specimen: PBMCs.

The DNA of the CDR3 is TGTGCCTGGAGTCGGGGACAGGGGGCATCTAGTGAGCAGTTCTTC. Its protein is CAWSRGQGASSEQFF. The rearrangement uses TRBV30 and TRBJ2-1; 12 nucleotides match TRBD1. The germline CDR1 and CDR2 sequences are GTSNPN and SVGIG (reference sequence). The CDR3 is made up of 15 amino acids. Germline trimming cut 2 bases from V and 9 bases from J; bases unmatched to any gene: 8.